This T cell receptor (beta chain) was identified in a study of cytomegalovirus exposure and HLA in healthy donors. V gave up 2 bases and J gave up 7 bases, with 14 bases separating them. The germline gives CDR1 SGHAT, CDR2 FQNNGV. This CDR3 has 15 amino acids. The PCR was carried out with 60 Vbeta primers and 13 Jbeta primers. TCRdb's table, derived via immunoSEQ multiplex PCR, lists solely in-frame clones and lacks some. The table records tens of thousands of clones, roughly nine tenths of them present only once. Sequencing input: PBMCs. The V and J genes are TRBV11-2 and TRBJ2-2; no definite D call. The TCR was taken from a woman in her forties in good health and CMV-seropositive. Here the CDR3 DNA reads TGTGCCAGCAGCTTAAGCGTAGACGTCCTCGGGGAGCTGTTTTTT. It translates to CASSLSVDVLGELFF.